One sample yielded the 29 T cell receptor beta chains listed below, sequenced in a study of spatial heterogeneity in lung cancer. General study results and limits: The study found that expanded intratumoral alpha and beta TCR counts tracked tumor mutation counts.

For these TCRs, the target antigens are not known. Time point: sample taken at primary tumor resection. MiXCR, run by TCRdb on the 5' RACE reads, gives a single entry per CDR3 protein. The repertoire has some 10,000 distinct CDR3 sequences, 9.5% to 13% of them found once; the top ten carry around 12%. The sequencing used lung tumor tissue, collected at surgery. Source of these receptors: a female donor with early-stage non-small cell lung cancer.

The V call is TRBV3-1, the J call TRBJ2-7, with 7 bases matching TRBD1. The germline CDR1 and CDR2 sequences are LGHDT and YNNKEL (reference sequence). V lost 5 bases, J lost 4 bases, and 11 bases stayed unmatched. The length of the CDR3 is 15 residues. The CDR3 region has the DNA TGTGCCAGCAGCTCCGACAGGGATCCCGAGTACGAGCAGTACTTC. Translated, it gives CASSSDRDPEYEQYF.

In its sample, this clonotype was seen a few times. V gene TRBV5-1 combines with J gene TRBJ1-2; 8 bases align to TRBD1. This CDR3 is built from 18 residues. The germline V gene has CDR1 SGHRS and CDR2 YFSETQ. Trimming removed 0 bases from V and 0 bases from J; junction bases left unmatched: 10. In DNA, the CDR3 is TGCGCCAGCAGCTTGGTCCCCCGGGACAGGATCTCTAACTATGGCTACACCTTC. Protein product: CASSLVPRDRISNYGYTF.

By share, this clonotype ranks as medium-sized (0.01 to 0.1%). The chain recombines TRBV20-1 with TRBJ2-3, with D unresolved. Germline loops: CDR1 DFQATT, CDR2 SNEGSKA (reference sequence). Trimming shortened V by 7 bases and J by 1 base, and 12 bases separated the two germline ends. The CDR3 runs to 13 residues. CDR3 DNA: TGCAGTGTAGGGATCGACGGCACAGATACGCAGTATTTT. Protein: CSVGIDGTDTQYF.

This clonotype was detected a few times. CDR3 sequence reads: CASRSLNTGELFF. The CDR3, as DNA: TGTGCCAGCAGATCCCTGAACACCGGGGAGCTGTTTTTT. The V gene is TRBV11-2, the J gene TRBJ2-2; D remains unclear. Per germline, CDR1 SGHAT and CDR2 FQNNGV. The CDR3 spans 13 residues. V lost 6 bases and J 1 base, leaving 6 bases between the germline ends.

The chain carries TRBV5-1 and TRBJ1-1; TRBD1 aligns across 7 bases. CDR3 size: 15 residues. Trimming cost V 3 bases and J 0 bases; bases outside gene matches: 5. The germline V gene encodes CDR1 SGHRS and CDR2 YFSETQ. CDR3 amino acids: CASSSSGQLNTEAFF. The CDR3 bases are TGCGCCAGCAGCTCCTCGGGACAGCTGAACACTGAAGCTTTCTTT.

This clonotype is medium-sized within its sample. The rearrangement joins TRBV2 to TRBJ2-1; D uncertain. The CDR3 has 16 amino acids. CDR1 is SNHLY, CDR2 FYNNEI, per germline. V was shortened by 5 bases and J by 0 bases, with 14 bases between the two germline ends. CDR3 in DNA: TGTGCCAGCAGTCGTCTCAGGTTTAGCTCCTACAATGAGCAGTTCTTC. Amino acid sequence: CASSRLRFSSYNEQFF.

This clonotype was detected ten times or more. The gene calls are TRBV5-1 and TRBJ2-2, with 8 bases lining up with TRBD2. CDR1 is SGHRS and CDR2 is YFSETQ in the germline V gene. J lost 5 bases, V lost 3 bases, and 6 bases had no gene match. The CDR3 length is 15 residues. For the CDR3, the DNA is TGCGCCAGCAGCTCGACTAGCGTGGGGACCGGGGAGCTGTTTTTT. It yields the protein CASSSTSVGTGELFF. The whole variable domain, filled in from reference TRBV5-1 and TRBJ2-2, reads KAGVTQTPRYLIKTRGQQVTLSCSPISGHRSVSWYQQTPGQGLQFLFEYFSETQRNKGNFPGRFSGRQFSNSRSEMNVSTLELGDSALYLCASSSTSVGTGELFFGEGSRLTVL.

This clonotype is termed medium-sized. The gene calls are TRBV5-6 and TRBJ2-3; 10 positions match TRBD2. The CDR3 totals 15 residues. Germline V gene sequence: CDR1 SGHDT, CDR2 YYEEEE. V dropped 2 bases and J dropped 4; count of bases not matched to a gene: 4. CDR3: CASSLGSGGSDTQYF. The CDR3 DNA reads TGTGCCAGCAGCTTAGGTAGCGGGGGGTCAGATACGCAGTATTTT.

This clonotype was observed at least ten times. The chain recombines TRBV5-1 with TRBJ2-1; D might be TRBD2 (5 bases). Germline V gene data show CDR1 as SGHRS and CDR2 as YFSETQ. Trimming cost V 4 bases and J 3 bases, with 11 bases left between them. The CDR3 has 14 amino acids. The CDR3 sequence is CASSRDPSYNEQFF. CDR3 DNA: TGCGCCAGCAGCCGGGATCCAAGCTACAATGAGCAGTTCTTC.

This clonotype has ten or more counts. The chain is built from TRBV11-2 and TRBJ2-7; D call uncertain. The CDR3 is 13 residues long. Germline values: CDR1 SGHAT, CDR2 FQNNGV. Trimming removed 0 bases from V and 7 bases from J, with 10 bases in between. The CDR3 DNA sequence: TGTGCCAGCAGCTTAGATCTGAAGGTAGAGCAGTACTTC. This sequence encodes CASSLDLKVEQYF.

This clonotype came up many times. The CDR3 DNA follows: TGTGCCAGCAGTTCGCCCGACACCGGGACCGTCTACAATGAGCAGTTCTTC. It specifies CASSSPDTGTVYNEQFF. V usage is TRBV6-2 or TRBV6-3 and J usage is TRBJ2-1, with D tentatively TRBD1 or TRBD2 (5 bases each). The CDR3 spans 17 residues. Germline values: CDR1 MNHEY, CDR2 SVGEGT. The ends were cut back, 4 bases at V and 3 bases at J, with 19 bases in the middle.

This clonotype was detected ten times or more. The chain joins TRBV12-3 or TRBV12-4 to TRBJ1-1, with 12 bases matching TRBD1. V lost 3 bases, J lost 9 bases, and 11 bases stayed unmatched. CDR3 length: 16 amino acids. The CDR3 DNA reads TGTGCCAGCAGTTTGGTAGTGGGACAGGGGGCGATGAAAGCTTTCTTT. Its translation: CASSLVVGQGAMKAFF.

The V call is TRBV20-1, the J call TRBJ1-1; D possibly corresponds to TRBD1 (5 bases). The V gene's germline CDR1 is DFQATT and CDR2 SNEGSKA (reference sequence). The CDR3 contains 12 residues. The V end lost 3 bases, the J end lost 7 bases, and 12 bases lay between the germline ends. The DNA for the CDR3 is TGCAGTGCTAGCGGGACGGAACTTGAAGCTTTCTTT. Protein: CSASGTELEAFF.

This clonotype is labeled as medium-sized. The chain links TRBV7-2 to TRBJ2-3; 9 bases match TRBD2. Germline assignment: CDR1 SGHTA and CDR2 FQGNSA. With 4 bases clipped from V and 1 base from J, the junction kept 0 bases outside the gene matches. This CDR3 is 14 amino acids long. The CDR3 spells CASSSSGGTDTQYF. As DNA, the CDR3 is TGTGCCAGCAGCTCTAGCGGGGGCACAGATACGCAGTATTTT.

The chain recombines TRBV14 with TRBJ2-1, with 12 bases identical to TRBD2. Germline CDR1 is SGHDN and CDR2 is FVKESK. The CDR3 runs 16 residues. Trimming took 5 bases from V and 6 from J; bases not matched to a gene: 8. This CDR3 reads CASSEFTGLAGNEQFF. CDR3 in DNA: TGTGCCAGCAGCGAATTCACGGGACTAGCGGGCAATGAGCAGTTCTTC.

This clonotype has at least ten counts. The V gene is TRBV4-3, the J gene TRBJ2-6; no clear D. CDR1 and CDR2 (germline): LGHNA, YSLEER. The CDR3 spans 11 residues. V was clipped by 8 bases and J by 1 base, with 0 bases between them. This chain's CDR3 is CASSGANVLTF. DNA for the CDR3: TGCGCCAGCTCTGGGGCCAACGTCCTGACTTTC.

There are many counts of this clonotype. This sequence joins TRBV29-1 and TRBJ1-1; D perhaps matches TRBD1 (6 bases). Germline loops: CDR1 SQVTM, CDR2 ANQGSEA. Trimming removed 1 base from V and 8 bases from J, with 14 bases in between. The CDR3 spans 13 residues. The CDR3 bases are TGCAGCGTTGAAGTTATAACAGGGCGGGAAGCTTTCTTT. Its protein product is CSVEVITGREAFF.

The chain carries TRBV20-1 and TRBJ2-7; D gene unclear. The CDR3 runs to 10 residues. Per the germline V gene, CDR1 is DFQATT and CDR2 is SNEGSKA (reference sequence). The germline V and J ends were trimmed by 5 bases and 4 bases, with 6 bases remaining between them. CDR3 sequence (DNA): TGCAGTGCTCTCAATTACGAGCAGTACTTC. As protein: CSALNYEQYF.

The chain carries TRBV3-1 and TRBJ2-5, with D tentatively TRBD1 (5 bases). Germline CDR1 and CDR2: LGHDT and YNNKEL (reference sequence). V was pared by 6 bases and J by 0 bases, with 11 bases between. The CDR3 contains 14 residues. CDR3 region: CASSRAGNQETQYF. In nucleotides, the CDR3 is TGTGCCAGCAGTCGGGCAGGGAACCAAGAGACCCAGTACTTC.

Sample share makes this clonotype medium-sized. The chain recombines TRBV11-2 with TRBJ2-5, with 9 nucleotides matching TRBD1. This CDR3 is 15 amino acids long. The V and J ends lost 0 bases and 5 bases, in that order; junction bases with no gene match: 4. Germline V gene lookup returns CDR1 SGHAT and CDR2 FQNNGV. The CDR3 is CASSLDWTGDETQYF. The DNA for the CDR3 is TGTGCCAGCAGCTTAGATTGGACAGGGGACGAGACCCAGTACTTC.

This clonotype was seen at least ten times. This sequence joins TRBV27 and TRBJ2-2, with D perhaps matching TRBD1 or TRBD2 (7 bases each). The CDR3 extends over 15 amino acids. CDR1 is MNHEY, CDR2 SMNVEV, per germline (reference sequence). Trimming took off 7 bases at V and 3 bases at J, with 15 bases between the two ends. CDR3 loop: CASTRQGGYTGELFF. In DNA form, the CDR3 reads TGTGCCAGCACCCGACAGGGAGGGTACACCGGGGAGCTGTTTTTT.

This clonotype was counted a few times. The chain links TRBV25-1 to TRBJ2-2, with a possible D match to TRBD1 (6 bases). Germline-derived CDR1 and CDR2 are MGHDK and SYGVNS. V lost 7 bases to trimming and J lost 1 base, with 13 bases between them. This CDR3 is 15 amino acids long. CDR3 in DNA: TGTGCCAGCAACTCCGGGACAAGGAACACCGGGGAGCTGTTTTTT. As protein: CASNSGTRNTGELFF.

This clonotype was observed at least ten times. CDR3 DNA sequence: TGTGCCAGCAGCCCCGCTGGAGTGGCACCGACCTACGAGCAGTACTTC. This sequence encodes CASSPAGVAPTYEQYF. The chain employs TRBV7-8 and TRBJ2-7; D not resolved. CDR1 and CDR2 from the germline V gene are SGHVS and FQNEAQ. This CDR3 is built from 16 residues. Trimming took 5 bases from V and 2 from J, leaving 19 bases between them.

There are a few counts of this clonotype. V gene TRBV12-3 or TRBV12-4 combines with J gene TRBJ1-5; D unresolved. Trimming left V 3 bases short and J 4 bases short, with 7 bases between. The CDR3 runs 13 residues. The CDR3 DNA sequence: TGTGCCAGCAGTTTTACAGAAAATCAGCCCCAGCATTTT. It yields the protein CASSFTENQPQHF.

In its sample, this clonotype ranks as medium-sized. The rearrangement links TRBV12-3 or TRBV12-4 to TRBJ2-1, with 13 bases aligning to TRBD2. Trimming at V came to 3 bases and at J to 7 bases, leaving 0 bases not matched to a gene. The CDR3 covers 14 residues. CDR3 nucleotides: TGTGCCAGCAGTTTGACTAGCGGGAGGAATGAGCAGTTCTTC. Protein sequence: CASSLTSGRNEQFF.

The chain carries TRBV5-4 and TRBJ1-1; 7 positions agree with TRBD1. V lost 5 bases and J lost 2; bases outside the gene matches: 15. Germline CDR1 and CDR2: SGHNT and YYREEE (reference sequence). The CDR3 is 17 residues long. The CDR3 protein is CASSSTMGQTFNTEAFF. Written as DNA, the CDR3 is TGTGCCAGCAGTTCTACGATGGGACAGACTTTTAACACTGAAGCTTTCTTT.

The rearrangement links TRBV7-2 to TRBJ2-1; D not resolved. V was pared by 5 bases and J by 4 bases, with 9 bases between. The CDR3 sequence is 13 residues long. In germline, CDR1 is SGHTA, CDR2 FQGNSA. The CDR3 nucleotides are TGTGCCAGCAGCCTAGACCAGTACAATGAGCAGTTCTTC. Its translation: CASSLDQYNEQFF.

This clonotype was detected ten times or more. The rearrangement joins TRBV27 to TRBJ2-1, with 9 bases that match TRBD2. The CDR3 spans 16 residues. After removal of 6 bases from V and 5 bases from J, the junction contained 11 bases not matched to a gene. Germline CDR1 MNHEY, CDR2 SMNVEV (reference sequence). The CDR3 DNA sequence: TGTGCCAGCAGAGGTTCTACTAGCGGGTCAGACAATGAGCAGTTCTTC. Translating it yields CASRGSTSGSDNEQFF.

By share, this clonotype ranks as medium-sized (0.01 to 0.1%). V gene TRBV29-1 combines with J gene TRBJ2-7; possibly TRBD2 for D (6 bases). Germline assignment: CDR1 SQVTM and CDR2 ANQGSEA. The CDR3 consists of 13 residues. With 4 bases removed from V and 6 bases from J, the gap between germline ends came to 16 bases. The CDR3 reads CSVVKDLGGEQYF. The CDR3 nucleotides read TGCAGCGTTGTAAAGGATCTCGGGGGCGAGCAGTACTTC.